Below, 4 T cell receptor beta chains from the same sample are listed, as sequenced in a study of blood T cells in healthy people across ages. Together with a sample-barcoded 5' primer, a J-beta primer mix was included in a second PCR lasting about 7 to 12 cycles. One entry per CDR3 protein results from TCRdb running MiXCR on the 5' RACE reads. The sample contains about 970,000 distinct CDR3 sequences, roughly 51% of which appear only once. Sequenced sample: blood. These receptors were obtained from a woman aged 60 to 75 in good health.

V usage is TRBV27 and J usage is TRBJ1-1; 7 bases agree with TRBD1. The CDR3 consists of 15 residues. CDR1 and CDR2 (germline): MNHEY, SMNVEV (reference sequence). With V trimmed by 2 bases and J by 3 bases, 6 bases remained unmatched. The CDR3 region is CASSLRSRGDTEAFF. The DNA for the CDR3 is TGTGCCAGCAGTTTACGTTCCAGGGGGGACACTGAAGCTTTCTTT.

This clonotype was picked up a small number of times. Here the CDR3 reads CASSQDLGGENYGYTF. The CDR3 region has the DNA TGTGCCAGCAGCCAAGATTTGGGAGGGGAGAACTATGGCTACACCTTC. This chain connects TRBV4-2 to TRBJ1-2; weak D call: TRBD1 (5 bases). The CDR3 loop spans 16 amino acids. V dropped 0 bases and J dropped 2 bases, with 13 bases sitting between them. Germline V gene lookup returns CDR1 LGHNA and CDR2 YNFKEQ.

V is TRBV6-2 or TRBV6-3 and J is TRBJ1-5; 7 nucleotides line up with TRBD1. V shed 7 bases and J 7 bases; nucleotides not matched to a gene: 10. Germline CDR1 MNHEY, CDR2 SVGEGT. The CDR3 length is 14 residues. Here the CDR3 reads CASTPYRGRQPQHF. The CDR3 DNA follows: TGTGCCAGCACCCCTTACAGGGGAAGGCAGCCCCAGCATTTT.

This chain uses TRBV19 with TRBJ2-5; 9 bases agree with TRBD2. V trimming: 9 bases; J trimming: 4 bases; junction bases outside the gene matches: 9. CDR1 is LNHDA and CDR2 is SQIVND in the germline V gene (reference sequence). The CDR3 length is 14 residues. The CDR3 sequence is CASHDSGRRETQYF. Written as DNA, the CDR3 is TGTGCCAGCCACGATAGCGGGAGAAGAGAGACCCAGTACTTC.